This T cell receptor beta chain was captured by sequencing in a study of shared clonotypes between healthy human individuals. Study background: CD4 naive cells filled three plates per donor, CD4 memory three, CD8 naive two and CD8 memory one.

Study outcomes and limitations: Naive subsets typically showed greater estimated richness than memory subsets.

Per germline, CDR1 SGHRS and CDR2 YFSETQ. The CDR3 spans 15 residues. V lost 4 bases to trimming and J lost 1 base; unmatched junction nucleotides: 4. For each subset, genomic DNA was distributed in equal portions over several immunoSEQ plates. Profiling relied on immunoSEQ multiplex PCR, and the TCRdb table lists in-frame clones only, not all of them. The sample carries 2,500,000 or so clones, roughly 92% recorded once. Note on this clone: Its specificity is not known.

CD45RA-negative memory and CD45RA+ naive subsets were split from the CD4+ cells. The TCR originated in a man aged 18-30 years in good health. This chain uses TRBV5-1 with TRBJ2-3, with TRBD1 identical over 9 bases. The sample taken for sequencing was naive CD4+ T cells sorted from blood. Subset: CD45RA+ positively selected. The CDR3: CASSGRTGGTDTQYF. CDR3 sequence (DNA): TGCGCCAGCAGCGGCCGGACAGGGGGCACAGATACGCAGTATTTT.